The clone carrying this TCR beta chain was recorded at least ten times. TCRdb reanalysed the 5' RACE reads using MiXCR and keeps one entry per CDR3 protein. The profile shows around 290,000 distinct CDR3 sequences, 8.5% to 9.5% of them singletons. The sample belongs to a study of identical twins. The length of the CDR3 is 16 residues. These data were also reused for a study on yellow fever vaccine responses in identical twins.

Sequencing used CD8+ T cells sorted from blood. This sequence originates from a woman in her late teens or twenties in good health. The rearrangement joins TRBV21-1 to TRBJ2-1; the D call TRBD2 from the table was never checked on the DNA. TRBV21-1 is designated a pseudogene. The CDR3 spells CASSKAPREGDNEQFF. The CDR3 nucleotides read TGTGCCAGCAGCAAAGCGCCCCGGGAGGGAGACAATGAGCAGTTCTTC.